This T cell receptor (beta chain) derives from a study of blood T cells in healthy people across ages. Whole-study results and caveats: Diversity estimates from one million T cells were considered underestimates.

A second PCR, run for roughly 6 to 11 cycles, used a sample-barcoded 5' primer plus a J-beta primer mix. TCRdb passed the 5' RACE reads through MiXCR, listing each CDR3 protein once. The sample includes some 1.4 million distinct CDR3 sequences, around two fifths of them seen just once. This clonotype was seen only once. Its antigen is as yet unknown. The germline V gene encodes CDR1 LGHDT and CDR2 YNNKEL (reference sequence). J lost 7 bases, V lost 4 bases, and 11 bases had no gene match. The CDR3 covers 17 residues. The chain is built from TRBV3-1 and TRBJ1-6; TRBD1 matches at 9 bases. This receptor was identified in a woman aged 18 to 35 in good health. The sequencing sample was made of blood. This chain's CDR3 is CASSPLDRGTVNSPLHF. The CDR3 coding sequence is TGTGCCAGCAGCCCACTGGACAGGGGCACGGTGAATTCACCCCTCCACTTT.